The entry that follows covers one TCR beta chain sequence. Many counts were recorded for this clonotype. The antigen it recognizes is unknown. No base-level quality is on record; no much larger clone is a single base apart. Libraries were constructed by UMI-ligation and nested PCR. To cover both TRBC1 and TRBC2, the beta constant-region primer consisted of an equimolar mix of two oligonucleotides. The ligated cDNA went through four rounds of PCR with nested alpha and beta constant-region primers together with the SP2 primer. A single-stranded oligonucleotide bearing the SP2 primer plus a 12-nucleotide UMI was ligated onto the 3' end of the cDNA by T4 RNA ligase 1. The ligation reaction was kept at 16 degrees C for roughly 20-24 hours. PCR2 was typically performed as a SYBR Green qPCR and was stopped at a predetermined threshold so that over-amplification was prevented. Apart from the first purification, every purification step used Agencourt AMPure XP magnetic beads. Library amounts were measured by Qubit and library quality was assessed on a TapeStation, where the main peak was expected at around 650 bp. Pooled libraries were sequenced on an Illumina MiSeq with v2 2x251 paired-end kits, typically giving about 0.9-2.1 million reads per sample. Each sample was pooled at about 4 nM, and roughly 4.5-7.5% PhiX was included to help cluster recognition. Under the source paper's analysis protocol: Using tag matching that tolerated one base-pair mismatch, Decombinator assigned V and J genes to FASTQ reads that had been processed by Demultiplexor. Collapsinator relied on UMIs to fix sequencing errors as well as frequency errors caused by PCR heterogeneity. CDR3Translator translated TCRs and extracted CDR3s from the conserved cysteine to the FGXG phenylalanine, flagging non-productive sequences. Gini, Shannon entropy and inverse Simpson indices were calculated on repertoires subsampled to equal numbers of UMI-defined TCRs. Clonotype abundance distributions were fitted to a power law by maximum likelihood within the linear range. For one naive CD8 sample, the pipeline and MIGEC produced similar UMI counts, unique TCR numbers and clonal distributions. In one analysis, naive TCRs that were also found in any memory subset of the same donor were excluded from the naive repertoire. Repertoires were searched for about 7,300 CMV-associated CDR3 sequences compiled from VDJdb and a published dataset. The raw public reads went through TCRdb reprocessing: fastp at Q25, MiXCR clone calling, in-frame beta chains kept. A single entry per CDR3 protein holds the most common genes and DNA from its merged rows. The V and J calls and clone size come from TCRdb's table, not from the authors' own analysis. The sample table lists just over 80,000 distinct CDR3 sequences, about 10% of them with a count of one. In total, the top ten clones hold 1.2% of the sample.

The entry originates in a study of naive and memory T cell subsets (dated by TCRdb to about 2017). With regard to the full study: An open-source, UMI-based TCR alpha and beta sequencing pipeline was applied to sorted naive and memory peripheral blood T cell subsets. IgG serology results and the functional CMV T cell responses were in complete agreement. RNA was DNase-treated and reverse transcribed with TCR constant-region primers, mostly using SuperScript III.

Study-wide findings and limitations: Gini index rose and Shannon and inverse Simpson diversity fell from naive through CM, EM and EMRA in both CD4 and CD8 cells. TCR abundance followed a power law whose exponent differed between naive and memory subsets but was consistent across the three individuals. RNA-based TCR counts may be influenced by expression changes linked to T cell activation and differentiation. After error correction, over 95% of naive TCR sequences appeared only once, giving much steeper abundance distributions than memory subsets. A few larger clonotypes were present in naive repertoires, particularly the CD8 repertoires, and these clonotypes were possibly memory cells re-expressing CD45RA. Each clonotype was defined as a single alpha or beta chain sequence rather than as a paired alpha/beta receptor. The repertoire findings for the naive and memory subsets could not be validated against a ground truth, as none was available.

From the second PCR step on, the TCR alpha and beta chain libraries were amplified in separate reactions. To determine each donor's CMV status, fresh PBMCs were stimulated overnight with CMV viral lysate, and IFNgamma production from CD4+ T cells was then assessed. CD4 T cells were positively selected using Miltenyi beads, after which CD8 T cells were positively selected from the CD4-negative fraction. Cells stained for CD3, CD4, CD8, CD45RA, CD27 and a live/dead dye were sorted on a BD Aria II into four subsets by CD45RA and CD27. Three healthy volunteers provided blood, and the blood of each volunteer was split into CD4 and CD8 T cells and then into four differentiation subsets. About 110 ml of peripheral blood was collected from each donor, and PBMC were isolated by Ficoll-Paque PLUS density-gradient centrifugation. The sorted cells were lysed in RLT buffer, after which RNA was extracted using a Qiagen RNeasy kit and kept at -80 degrees C.

The V and J ends are trimmed by 6 bases and 5 bases, leaving 8 bases between them. From the germline V gene, CDR1 is SNHLY and CDR2 is FYNNEI. The cysteine opens and the phenylalanine closes a CDR3 of 11 amino acids. Only the CDR3 part of the read is kept: 33 bases, read in frame from the first base. This clonotype originated in a human donor in good health. Sequencing was carried out using naive CD8+ T cells from blood. The cell subset or site tag for this specimen amounts to: naive T cells, CD45RA high CD27+. Recombination joined TRBV2 with TRBJ2-7; the D gene is perhaps TRBD1 or TRBD2, as each covers 5 bases. CDR3 protein: CASRRGHEQYF. The base sequence is TGTGCCAGCAGGAGGGGACACGAGCAGTACTTC.